Listed below are T cell receptor beta chains from one sample, sequenced in a study of shared clonotypes between healthy human individuals. The table came from immunoSEQ multiplex PCR; TCRdb's copy has only in-frame clones and leaves some out. The table has about half a million clones, about four fifths seen once. The sequenced sample consisted of PBMCs. Receptor source: a woman aged 40 to 50 in good health. Some clones in this sample may be carry-over from other donors' samples. Each CDR3 is given with its conserved first and last residue. Fields, in order: clone size, J gene, V gene, D gene, CDR3 DNA, CDR3 protein. D genes are given only for firm matches. Clone size is stated in some rows and not others, as once, few, many or a class when expanded.

clone size: -; J gene: TRBJ2-2; V gene: TRBV9; D gene: -; CDR3 DNA: TGTGCCAGCAGCGTAGCTCCGGACGCCTCGGGGCCCGGGGAGCTGTTTTTT; CDR3 protein: CASSVAPDASGPGELFF
clone size: -; J gene: TRBJ1-1; V gene: TRBV28; D gene: -; CDR3 DNA: TGTGCCAGCCAGGGGCCCCCTTTGAACACTGAAGCTTTCTTT; CDR3 protein: CASQGPPLNTEAFF
clone size: -; J gene: TRBJ2-3; V gene: TRBV21-1; D gene: -; CDR3 DNA: TGTGCCAGCAAAACTTTAGCGGGATTCAGCACAGATACGCAGTATTTT; CDR3 protein: CASKTLAGFSTDTQYF
clone size: -; J gene: TRBJ2-2; V gene: TRBV29-1; D gene: -; CDR3 DNA: TGCAGCGTGGTGGGTGGGACCGGGGAGCTGTTTTTT; CDR3 protein: CSVVGGTGELFF
clone size: -; J gene: TRBJ2-7; V gene: TRBV6-6; D gene: TRBD1; CDR3 DNA: TGTGCCAGCAGTTACTCGACGGGACAGGGGGGCGAGCAGTACTTC; CDR3 protein: CASSYSTGQGGEQYF
clone size: -; J gene: TRBJ1-1; V gene: TRBV5-8; D gene: -; CDR3 DNA: TGTGCCAGCAGCTTGCGGGGTACTGAAGCTTTCTTT; CDR3 protein: CASSLRGTEAFF
clone size: once; J gene: TRBJ2-3; V gene: TRBV4-3; D gene: -; CDR3 DNA: TGCGCCAGCAGCCAAGGTCTCAGGGAAGCAGATACGCAGTATTTT; CDR3 protein: CASSQGLREADTQYF
clone size: once; J gene: TRBJ2-1; V gene: TRBV7-2; D gene: -; CDR3 DNA: TGTGCCAGCAGCCCGAGGGTCGGGGAGCTTCTGTACAATGAGCAGTTCTTC; CDR3 protein: CASSPRVGELLYNEQFF
clone size: -; J gene: TRBJ2-1; V gene: TRBV7-2; D gene: -; CDR3 DNA: TGTGCCAGCAGGTGGCGGGACTTACGGGGGAAAGATGAGCAGTTCTTC; CDR3 protein: CASRWRDLRGKDEQFF
clone size: -; J gene: TRBJ2-1; V gene: TRBV4-1; D gene: -; CDR3 DNA: TGCGCCAGCAGCGATCAGGACAGATACAATGAGCAGTTCTTC; CDR3 protein: CASSDQDRYNEQFF
clone size: -; J gene: TRBJ1-1; V gene: TRBV6-6; D gene: -; CDR3 DNA: TGTGCCAGCAGTTCCAACAGGGAGGACACTGAAGCTTTCTTT; CDR3 protein: CASSSNREDTEAFF
clone size: -; J gene: TRBJ1-5; V gene: TRBV7-8; D gene: -; CDR3 DNA: TGTGCCAGCAGCTTAGATGGGATCCGAGCCCAGCCCCAGCATTTT; CDR3 protein: CASSLDGIRAQPQHF